The 2 T cell receptor beta chains below all came from one sample that was sequenced in a study of T cells in women clearing cervical HPV infection. Produced via immunoSEQ multiplex PCR; TCRdb's table is partial and in-frame only. This table lists tens of thousands of clones. The sequencing sample was made of blood buffy coat. These receptors all come from a woman between 18 and 75 years old with a cervical HPV16 infection that either progressed to CIN3+ or cleared (not recorded which).

To note about this clone: The CDR3 end is not reached by the read, which stops 3 residues before it; the germline J gene fills it in. The rearrangement joins TRBV7-9 to TRBJ2-6; no clear D gene. CDR3 length: 12 amino acids. CDR1 SEHNR and CDR2 FQNEAQ come from the germline V gene (reference sequence). The covered CDR3 bases are TGTGCCAGCAGCATAGAGGATGGGCTC. Protein product: CASSIEDGL. The entire CDR3 protein is CASSIEDGLLTF.

Details on this clone: The observed sequence ends 3 residues before the CDR3 terminus, with the missing tail filled in from the germline J gene. The genes are TRBV7-2 and TRBJ2-2, with D perhaps TRBD2 (6 bases). Trimming cost V 7 bases and J 6 bases, with 18 bases left between them. Germline V gives CDR1 SGHTA, CDR2 FQGNSA. The CDR3 runs to 15 residues. CDR3 DNA, as far as it was read: TGTGCCAGCAACGACCGACTAGGCGGCGCCGGGGAG. As protein: CASNDRLGGAGE. From start to end, the CDR3 is CASNDRLGGAGELFF.